The 18 T cell receptor beta chains below all came from one sample that was sequenced in a study of cytomegalovirus exposure and HLA in healthy donors. PCR primers comprised 60 Vbeta and 13 Jbeta primers. TCRdb's copy holds only in-frame clones and misses some; the assay was immunoSEQ multiplex PCR. The data show about 160,000 clones, with 79% seen just once and roughly 6.7% held by the top ten. The sample was PBMCs. The receptors derive from a man aged 45-60 years in good health and CMV-seropositive.

This clone was recorded once. The chain carries TRBV10-1 and TRBJ2-4; TRBD2 agrees at 8 bases. The CDR3 runs to 14 residues. Per germline, CDR1 WNHNN and CDR2 SYGVQD (reference sequence). The V and J ends lost 5 bases and 6 bases, in that order; junction bases with no gene match: 6. The CDR3: CASSTSGAGNIQYF. The DNA for the CDR3 is TGCGCCAGCAGTACTAGCGGAGCCGGAAACATTCAGTACTTC.

J is TRBJ1-1 and V is TRBV4-1; 8 nucleotides align to TRBD1. The CDR3 contains 14 residues. Germline assignment: CDR1 MGHRA and CDR2 YSYEKL. V lost 4 bases and J lost 5; bases outside the gene matches: 6. The CDR3 nucleotides are TGCGCCAGCAGCCCACGGACAGGGAGGACTGAAGCTTTCTTT. Translating it yields CASSPRTGRTEAFF.

The V call is TRBV28, the J call TRBJ2-2; weak D call: TRBD2 (5 bases). The germline V and J ends were trimmed by 5 bases and 0 bases, with 10 bases remaining between them. Germline loops: CDR1 MDHEN, CDR2 SYDVKM. The CDR3 loop spans 15 amino acids. The CDR3 spells CASSTGAANTGELFF. For the CDR3, the DNA is TGTGCCAGCAGTACCGGAGCGGCGAACACCGGGGAGCTGTTTTTT.

This clone appeared a single time. The J gene is TRBJ2-3, the V gene TRBV19, with a weak D call TRBD2 (6 bases). CDR3 length equals 13 residues. Germline CDR1 LNHDA, CDR2 SQIVND (reference sequence). V was shortened by 5 bases and J by 4 bases, with 10 bases between the two germline ends. This CDR3 is CASSAGRPDTQYF. CDR3 bases: TGTGCCAGTAGTGCAGGGAGGCCAGATACGCAGTATTTT. Based on the CDR3 plus reference TRBV19 and TRBJ2-3, the full variable domain is DGGITQSPKYLFRKEGQNVTLSCEQNLNHDAMYWYRQDPGQGLRLIYYSQIVNDFQKGDIAEGYSVSREKKESFPLTVTSAQKNPTAFYLCASSAGRPDTQYFGPGTRLTVL.

This chain uses TRBV11-3 with TRBJ2-5, with TRBD1 as a possible D gene (5 bases). The CDR3 spans 16 residues. V was pared by 5 bases and J by 4 bases, with 20 bases between. The germline gives CDR1 SGHNT, CDR2 YENEEA. The CDR3: CASSTTDIAHIETQYF. As DNA, the CDR3 is TGTGCCAGCAGCACGACGGACATAGCACACATAGAGACCCAGTACTTC.

The chain employs TRBV5-1 and TRBJ2-7, with D possibly being TRBD2 (5 bases). CDR3 size: 15 residues. Germline CDR1 is SGHRS and CDR2 is YFSETQ. Trimming took 0 bases from V and 6 from J, leaving 16 bases between them. The CDR3 spells CASSLDSRQAGEQYF. CDR3 nucleotide sequence: TGCGCCAGCAGCTTGGACTCCCGGCAGGCGGGCGAGCAGTACTTC. Looking up the rest from reference TRBV5-1 and TRBJ2-7 gives the full variable domain: KAGVTQTPRYLIKTRGQQVTLSCSPISGHRSVSWYQQTPGQGLQFLFEYFSETQRNKGNFPGRFSGRQFSNSRSEMNVSTLELGDSALYLCASSLDSRQAGEQYFGPGTRLTVT.

The chain combines TRBV11-2 with TRBJ2-1; 9 nucleotides agree with TRBD1. Germline CDR1 reads SGHAT; CDR2 reads FQNNGV. With 4 bases clipped from V and 4 bases from J, the junction kept 11 bases outside the gene matches. The CDR3 consists of 17 residues. CDR3 region: CASSSARPDRGYNEQFF. The CDR3 DNA reads TGTGCCAGCAGCTCAGCAAGACCCGACAGGGGGTACAATGAGCAGTTCTTC.

A word on this clone: One junction end disagrees with the germline gene, perhaps due to a read error. The chain is built from TRBV7-9 and TRBJ1-5; D remains ambiguous. CDR1 and CDR2 (germline): SEHNR, FQNEAQ (reference sequence). The CDR3 sequence is 15 residues long. CDR3 nucleotide sequence: TGTTCCAGCAGCTTAGACCTGGGCCCCAATCAGCCCCAGCATTTT. This codes for CSSSLDLGPNQPQHF.

This clone was counted only a few times. In DNA form, the CDR3 reads TGCGCCAGCAGCCAAGTTTACCTTACTAGCGGGAGCTCCTACGAGCAGTACTTC. It yields the protein CASSQVYLTSGSSYEQYF. The V and J genes are TRBV4-1 and TRBJ2-7; 11 bases are a match to TRBD2. CDR1 is MGHRA, CDR2 YSYEKL, per germline. This CDR3 is 18 amino acids long. J lost 0 bases, V lost 1 base, and 8 bases had no gene match.

The rearrangement uses TRBV6-1 and TRBJ2-3; 7 positions agree with TRBD1. V shed 10 bases, J shed 2 bases, and the junction held 6 bases outside the gene matches. The CDR3 runs to 13 residues. From germline, CDR1 is MNHNS and CDR2 SASEGT. The CDR3 spells CATRDSNTDTQYF. As DNA, the CDR3 is TGTGCCACCAGGGACAGTAACACAGATACGCAGTATTTT.

V and J are TRBV28 and TRBJ2-6, with D possibly TRBD1 on 6 matching bases. Germline CDR1 is MDHEN and CDR2 is SYDVKM. The length of the CDR3 is 16 residues. Trimming took off 5 bases at V and 0 bases at J, with 11 bases between the two ends. CDR3 DNA: TGTGCCAGCAGTCTTATAGGGGGCTCTGGGGCCAACGTCCTGACTTTC. Its translation is CASSLIGGSGANVLTF.

This clone was detected only once. V usage is TRBV30 and J usage is TRBJ1-1, with 9 nucleotides matching TRBD1. The CDR3 sequence is 15 residues long. CDR1 is GTSNPN and CDR2 is SVGIG in the germline V gene (reference sequence). Trimming at V came to 2 bases and at J to 3 bases, leaving 7 bases not matched to a gene. The CDR3 DNA follows: TGTGCCTGGAGTACCCACCGGGACAGGGACACTGAAGCTTTCTTT. Amino acids: CAWSTHRDRDTEAFF. Looking up the rest from reference TRBV30 and TRBJ1-1 gives the full variable domain: SQTIHQWPATLVQPVGSPLSLECTVEGTSNPNLYWYRQAAGRGLQLLFYSVGIGQISSEVPQNLSASRPQDRQFILSSKKLLLSDSGFYLCAWSTHRDRDTEAFFGQGTRLTVV.

The V and J genes are TRBV5-1 and TRBJ2-4; perhaps TRBD1 as D (6 bases). CDR1 and CDR2 from the germline V gene are SGHRS and YFSETQ. Trimming removed 4 bases at V and 1 base at J, with 12 bases between. This CDR3 is 15 amino acids long. CDR3 nucleotides: TGCGCCAGCAGCCTGTATGGGGGCGCCAAAAACATTCAGTACTTC. The encoded protein is CASSLYGGAKNIQYF. The variable domain in full, with the rest retrieved from reference TRBV5-1 and TRBJ2-4, is KAGVTQTPRYLIKTRGQQVTLSCSPISGHRSVSWYQQTPGQGLQFLFEYFSETQRNKGNFPGRFSGRQFSNSRSEMNVSTLELGDSALYLCASSLYGGAKNIQYFGAGTRLSVL.

This clone turned up a few times. The chain is built from TRBV5-1 and TRBJ2-5; 7 bases are shared with TRBD2. With 4 bases clipped from V and 4 bases from J, the junction kept 7 bases outside the gene matches. CDR3 size: 14 residues. Germline CDR1 reads SGHRS; CDR2 reads YFSETQ. DNA of the CDR3: TGCGCCAGCAGCATCCGGGACTACGGAGAGACCCAGTACTTC. It is translated as CASSIRDYGETQYF.

The chain is built from TRBV2 and TRBJ1-5; tentatively, D is TRBD1 (6 bases). The V gene's germline CDR1 is SNHLY and CDR2 FYNNEI. This CDR3 is built from 14 residues. Trimming cost V 6 bases and J 9 bases, with 18 bases left between them. The DNA for the CDR3 is TGTGCCAGCAGCGACGGGACATCAGCTGGGCCCCAGCATTTT. It translates to CASSDGTSAGPQHF.

This rearrangement joins TRBV5-8 to TRBJ2-1; 9 bases are shared with TRBD2. The junction had 11 bases not matched to a gene; V was cut back by 4 bases and J by 6 bases. Looked up from germline, CDR1 is SGHTS and CDR2 is YDEGEE. This CDR3 is built from 16 residues. Written as DNA, the CDR3 is TGTGCCAGCAGCCCGGTGGGCGGGAGGGCCCGCAATGAGCAGTTCTTC. This sequence encodes CASSPVGGRARNEQFF. The full variable domain, with the rest looked up from reference TRBV5-8 and TRBJ2-1, is EAGVTQSPTHLIKTRGQQATLRCSPISGHTSVYWYQQALGLGLQFLLWYDEGEERNRGNFPPRFSGRQFPNYSSELNVNALELEDSALYLCASSPVGGRARNEQFFGPGTRLTVL.

This chain connects TRBV4-2 to TRBJ2-7; TRBD2 matches at 12 bases. The ends lost 2 bases at V and 5 bases at J; junction bases unmatched: 13. The germline gives CDR1 LGHNA, CDR2 YNFKEQ. This CDR3 contains 18 residues. The DNA of the CDR3 is TGTGCCAGCAGCCAACGTCTAGCGGGAGGGCCCTTTAGCAACGAGCAGTACTTC. It specifies CASSQRLAGGPFSNEQYF.

The genes are TRBV5-1 and TRBJ1-3; TRBD1 agrees at 7 bases. Germline assignment: CDR1 SGHRS and CDR2 YFSETQ. The CDR3 has 15 residues. The V segment lost 4 bases and the J segment 2 bases; nucleotides outside the gene matches: 6. DNA of the CDR3: TGCGCCAGCAGCCCACAGGGGCAGGCTGGAAACACCATATATTTT. The encoded protein is CASSPQGQAGNTIYF.